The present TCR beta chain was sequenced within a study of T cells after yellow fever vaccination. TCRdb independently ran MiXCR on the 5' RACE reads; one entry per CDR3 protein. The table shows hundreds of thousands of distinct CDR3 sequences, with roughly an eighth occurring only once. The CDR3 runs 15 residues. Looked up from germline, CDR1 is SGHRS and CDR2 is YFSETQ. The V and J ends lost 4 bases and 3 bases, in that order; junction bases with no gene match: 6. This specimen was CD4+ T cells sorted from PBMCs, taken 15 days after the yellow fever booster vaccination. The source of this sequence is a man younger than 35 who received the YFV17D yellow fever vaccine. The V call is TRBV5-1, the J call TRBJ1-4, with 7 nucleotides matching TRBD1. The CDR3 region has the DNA TGCGCCAGCAGCCAGGCCGGGACAGCTAATGAAAAACTGTTTTTT. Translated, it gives CASSQAGTANEKLFF.